The table lists the clone carrying this T cell receptor beta chain with many counts. The CDR3 contains 15 residues. V gave up 0 bases and J gave up 6 bases, with 16 bases separating them. Germline CDR1 reads GTSNPN; CDR2 reads SVGIG (reference sequence). The entry originates in a study of T-cell reconstitution after alpha-beta-depleted transplantation in children. This sample's TCRbeta library carried unique molecular identifier barcodes. TCRdb re-called the PCR reads through MiXCR, storing one row per CDR3 protein. The table shows approximately 400,000 distinct CDR3 sequences, with approximately 10% occurring only once.

The input for sequencing was PBMCs from the stem cell graft donor, taken from the stem cell graft. The gene calls are TRBV30 and TRBJ2-3; D gene uncertain. This TCR was recovered from a human donor who donated a stem cell graft to a child with acute myeloid leukemia. DNA of the CDR3: TGTGCCTGGAGTGTACGTGACCGAGCAGCTGATACGCAGTATTTT. It codes for CAWSVRDRAADTQYF.